These 27 T cell receptor beta chains share one sample of origin, sequenced in a study of response to subunit inactivated influenza vaccine. TCRdb called the RT-PCR reads again in MiXCR, with one record for every CDR3 protein. Counted here are approximately 500,000 distinct CDR3 sequences, 10% to 15% occurring once; the ten biggest clones make up 13%. Source: PBMCs from blood, taken 35 to 45 days after vaccination. The receptors were gathered from a man in his fifties or sixties who received an inactivated influenza vaccine.

The rearrangement uses TRBV20-1 and TRBJ2-2; D is ambiguous. From germline, CDR1 is DFQATT and CDR2 SNEGSKA (reference sequence). Between the trimmed V and J ends, which lost 4 bases and 0 bases, there was a span of 9 bases. The CDR3 spans 14 residues. CDR3 DNA: TGCAGTGCTATAAGCACTACGAACACCGGGGAGCTGTTTTTT. Translation: CSAISTTNTGELFF.

This clonotype was seen only a few times. The V and J genes are TRBV9 and TRBJ1-1; D is unclear. V was trimmed by 1 base and J by 1 base, leaving 8 bases between them. The CDR3 is 14 residues long. Germline CDR1 reads SGDLS; CDR2 reads YYNGEE. The CDR3 nucleotides are TGTGCCAGCAGCGTAAACGTGGGGAACACTGAAGCTTTCTTT. This encodes CASSVNVGNTEAFF.

V gene TRBV6-5 combines with J gene TRBJ2-5; TRBD2 agrees at 9 bases. This CDR3 has 13 residues. The germline V gene encodes CDR1 MNHEY and CDR2 SVGAGI. The junction had 8 bases not matched to a gene; V was cut back by 4 bases and J by 11 bases. CDR3 bases: TGTGCCAGCAGTTCCTCCGCGGGGGGGGCACAGTACTTC. It specifies CASSSSAGGAQYF.

In its sample, this clonotype was seen a few times. The chain combines TRBV5-5 with TRBJ2-7; D is possibly TRBD2 (6 bases). V was trimmed by 3 bases and J by 2 bases, leaving 12 bases between them. This CDR3 has 14 amino acids. Germline V gene sequence: CDR1 SGHKS, CDR2 YYEKEE (reference sequence). This CDR3 is CASSSWGDTYEQYF. DNA for the CDR3: TGTGCCAGCAGCTCGTGGGGGGATACCTACGAGCAGTACTTC.

The V and J genes are TRBV2 and TRBJ1-1; 7 nucleotides align to TRBD1. CDR1 and CDR2 (germline): SNHLY, FYNNEI. The ends lost 10 bases at V and 3 bases at J; junction bases unmatched: 11. The CDR3 has 14 amino acids. The CDR3 DNA follows: TGTGCCACCTCCCTGGCAGGGGGAGACACTGAAGCTTTCTTT. Protein product: CATSLAGGDTEAFF.

There are a few counts of this clonotype. The V gene is TRBV11-3, the J gene TRBJ1-1; D remains unclear. Deletions cut 1 base from V and 11 bases from J, with 11 bases between. This CDR3 spans 12 amino acids. Germline V gene sequence: CDR1 SGHNT, CDR2 YENEEA. CDR3 sequence: CASSLGTGRAFF. CDR3 nucleotide sequence: TGTGCCAGCAGCTTAGGAACGGGGAGGGCTTTCTTT.

The chain has TRBV6-1 and TRBJ2-7, with 7 nucleotides matching TRBD2. The V and J ends lost 8 bases and 5 bases, in that order; junction bases with no gene match: 9. Germline lookup yields CDR1 MNHNS and CDR2 SASEGT. The CDR3 has 13 residues. The DNA for the CDR3 is TGTGCCAGCTCAGCGGGATTTAACGACGAGCAGTACTTC. As protein: CASSAGFNDEQYF.

The chain combines TRBV20-1 with TRBJ2-1; the match to TRBD2 covers 7 bases. This CDR3 is built from 14 residues. V dropped 3 bases and J dropped 7; count of bases not matched to a gene: 9. Germline-derived CDR1 and CDR2 are DFQATT and SNEGSKA (reference sequence). CDR3 in amino acids: CSASRPRGVNEQFF. The CDR3 nucleotides are TGCAGTGCTAGTAGACCCCGGGGGGTTAATGAGCAGTTCTTC.

The chain is built from TRBV20-1 and TRBJ2-3; D uncertain. Deletions cut 1 base from V and 0 bases from J, with 14 bases between. Germline lookup yields CDR1 DFQATT and CDR2 SNEGSKA (reference sequence). The CDR3 loop spans 16 amino acids. The CDR3 bases are TGCAGTGCTAGAGTGAGGCGCATCACTAGCACAGATACGCAGTATTTT. This encodes CSARVRRITSTDTQYF.

V and J are TRBV7-9 and TRBJ1-6, with a weak D call TRBD1 (5 bases). V gave up 3 bases and J gave up 2 bases, with 11 bases separating them. The CDR3 extends over 16 amino acids. The germline V gene has CDR1 SEHNR and CDR2 FQNEAQ (reference sequence). The CDR3 sequence: CASSLLRGTYNSPLHF. In DNA, the CDR3 is TGTGCCAGCAGCTTGTTACGGGGGACCTATAATTCACCCCTCCACTTT.

This clonotype has a handful of counts. The chain employs TRBV20-1 and TRBJ2-3, with TRBD2 as a possible D gene (5 bases). The CDR3 has 15 residues. Germline CDR1 and CDR2: DFQATT and SNEGSKA (reference sequence). Trimming took off 0 bases at V and 4 bases at J, with 14 bases between the two ends. CDR3: CSARDYQRVPDTQYF. In DNA, the CDR3 is TGCAGTGCTAGAGACTATCAGAGGGTCCCAGATACGCAGTATTTT.

This clonotype was counted a few times. The J gene is TRBJ2-5, the V gene TRBV12-3 or TRBV12-4, with 8 positions matching TRBD2. This CDR3 is built from 16 residues. V lost 6 bases and J lost 0; bases outside the gene matches: 9. CDR3 nucleotide sequence: TGTGCCAGCAGGTCCCCGGGGGGGTATCACCAAGAGACCCAGTACTTC. Its translation is CASRSPGGYHQETQYF.

This clonotype was seen a few times. The chain couples TRBV28 to TRBJ1-2; no clear D. Trimming removed 4 bases from V and 5 bases from J, with 5 bases in between. Germline CDR1 MDHEN, CDR2 SYDVKM. The CDR3 runs to 11 residues. In nucleotides, the CDR3 is TGTGCCAGCAGTTGGATGTATGGCTACACCTTC. This translates into CASSWMYGYTF.

The CDR3 loop reads CASSLVQGTGNTIYF. Here the CDR3 DNA reads TGTGCCAGCAGCCTGGTCCAGGGGACTGGAAACACCATATATTTT. The gene calls are TRBV7-2 and TRBJ1-3, with D possibly TRBD1 on 6 matching bases. The CDR3 covers 15 residues. Germline V gene sequence: CDR1 SGHTA, CDR2 FQGNSA. Trimming took off 5 bases at V and 2 bases at J, with 13 bases between the two ends.

The CDR3 here is CASSQDPSAGIKNIQYF. CDR3 nucleotide sequence: TGCGCCAGCAGCCAAGATCCTTCCGCAGGGATAAAAAACATTCAGTACTTC. The genes are TRBV4-1 and TRBJ2-4; a possible D gene is TRBD1 (5 bases). The germline CDR1 and CDR2 sequences are MGHRA and YSYEKL. The CDR3 has 17 residues. Trimming left V 0 bases short and J 4 bases short, with 16 bases between.

With regard to this clonotype: At one end the junction does not follow the germline gene, possibly because of a read error. V usage is TRBV7-9 and J usage is TRBJ2-5, with D possibly being TRBD1 or TRBD2 (5 bases each). The germline V gene encodes CDR1 SEHNR and CDR2 FQNEAQ (reference sequence). The CDR3 loop spans 15 amino acids. This CDR3 reads CAISLGTQASETQYF. CDR3 nucleotide sequence: TGTGCCATCAGCCTCGGGACCCAGGCTTCGGAGACCCAGTACTTC.

The V gene is TRBV28, the J gene TRBJ2-2; either TRBD1 or TRBD2 may fit D (7 bases each). V lost 7 bases to trimming and J lost 6 bases, with 21 bases between them. Germline CDR1 MDHEN, CDR2 SYDVKM. The CDR3 spans 16 residues. Here the CDR3 DNA reads TGTGCCAGCACCCCAGCGGGGAGGGGGCTCTCCGGGGAGCTGTTTTTT. As protein: CASTPAGRGLSGELFF.

This clonotype appeared many times. The chain is built from TRBV15 and TRBJ1-2; 8 bases align to TRBD1. CDR1 is LNHNV and CDR2 is YYDKDF in the germline V gene (reference sequence). There are 15 residues in the CDR3. V was pared by 5 bases and J by 5 bases, with 10 bases of the junction left unmatched. The CDR3 reads CATSRTGGSSYGYTF. CDR3 nucleotide sequence: TGTGCCACCAGCCGAACAGGGGGTAGTAGTTATGGCTACACCTTC.

The chain combines TRBV6-5 with TRBJ1-6; 7 nucleotides align to TRBD1. The V and J ends lost 2 bases and 13 bases, in that order; junction bases with no gene match: 20. This CDR3 has 18 residues. Germline CDR1 and CDR2: MNHEY and SVGAGI. The CDR3 sequence: CASSYQGGVGSPVGPLHF. The CDR3 nucleotides read TGTGCCAGCAGTTACCAGGGGGGTGTGGGATCCCCGGTTGGGCCCCTCCACTTT.

This clonotype was seen many times. The chain couples TRBV12-3 or TRBV12-4 to TRBJ2-1; D uncertain. Deletions cut 1 base from V and 10 bases from J, with 8 bases between. CDR3 length: 12 amino acids. CDR3 in DNA: TGTGCCAGCAGTTTAGATATCAAAGAGCAGTTCTTC. Amino acids: CASSLDIKEQFF.

This rearrangement joins TRBV20-1 to TRBJ2-3; 11 bases line up with TRBD2. Per germline, CDR1 DFQATT and CDR2 SNEGSKA (reference sequence). The CDR3 length is 15 residues. V gave up 3 bases and J gave up 1 base; unmatched junction bases: 3. CDR3 sequence: CSARKLAGGTDTQYF. CDR3 nucleotides: TGCAGTGCTAGGAAACTAGCGGGGGGCACAGATACGCAGTATTTT.

This clonotype was counted only a few times. The chain joins TRBV5-4 to TRBJ2-3; maybe TRBD2 (6 bases). CDR3 length equals 16 residues. V was cut by 4 bases and J by 0 bases, with 15 bases left in between. Germline-derived CDR1 and CDR2 are SGHNT and YYREEE (reference sequence). CDR3 amino acids: CASSLRAGSSTDTQYF. The CDR3 DNA is TGTGCCAGCAGCCTGAGGGCGGGATCTAGCACAGATACGCAGTATTTT.

This clonotype was observed at least ten times. The genes are TRBV20-1 and TRBJ2-4; D not certain. The CDR3 is 14 amino acids. The germline V gene encodes CDR1 DFQATT and CDR2 SNEGSKA (reference sequence). V lost 3 bases, J lost 0 bases, and 9 bases lay in between. This chain's CDR3 is CSASGPLAKNIQYF. CDR3 nucleotides: TGCAGTGCTAGCGGGCCTCTAGCCAAAAACATTCAGTACTTC.

This clonotype was found a few times. The chain uses TRBV6-2 or TRBV6-3 and TRBJ2-1, with TRBD2 identical over 11 bases. V dropped 0 bases and J dropped 2; count of bases not matched to a gene: 12. The CDR3 covers 20 residues. Germline V gives CDR1 MNHEY, CDR2 SVGEGT. CDR3 sequence (DNA): TGTGCCAGCAGTTACTCCACTAGCGGGAGCGTCTTTATCACCTACAATGAGCAGTTCTTC. Translating gives CASSYSTSGSVFITYNEQFF.

This clonotype was detected a few times. The CDR3 region is CASSYVSSGPSGNEQFF. In DNA form, the CDR3 reads TGTGCCAGCAGTTACGTGTCCAGCGGGCCTAGCGGGAATGAGCAGTTCTTC. V and J are TRBV6-2 or TRBV6-3 and TRBJ2-1; 8 positions match TRBD2. With V trimmed by 2 bases and J by 7 bases, 13 bases remained unmatched. The CDR3 runs to 17 residues. Germline CDR1 MNHEY, CDR2 SVGEGT.

At least ten counts were recorded for this clonotype. The chain recombines TRBV5-1 with TRBJ2-3; D remains ambiguous. The CDR3 is 14 amino acids. Trimming left V 3 bases short and J 0 bases short, with 8 bases between. The V gene's germline CDR1 is SGHRS and CDR2 YFSETQ. As DNA, the CDR3 is TGCGCCAGCAGCTCTCCGGACAGCACAGATACGCAGTATTTT. Protein sequence: CASSSPDSTDTQYF.

This clonotype has at least ten counts. The V call is TRBV12-3 or TRBV12-4, the J call TRBJ2-3; D gene ambiguous. This CDR3 region has 15 residues. Trimming took 5 bases from V and 0 from J, leaving 12 bases between them. CDR3 loop: CASSLDLTSTDTQYF. In DNA, the CDR3 is TGTGCCAGCAGTCTCGACTTGACTAGCACAGATACGCAGTATTTT.